These T cell receptor beta chains were read from a single sample in a study of cytomegalovirus exposure and HLA in healthy donors. Only in-frame clones appear in the TCRdb table, and some are missing; sequencing was by immunoSEQ multiplex PCR. Of about 120,000 clones listed, about 79% were seen once; the top ten hold just over 2%. Sample: PBMCs. The receptors derive from a human donor in good health. Each CDR3 is given with its conserved first and last residue. D genes are given only for firm matches. Clone size is not always given. Where it is, it says once, few, many or a class for expanded clones.

v_call: TRBV15; clone_size: few; j_call: TRBJ1-4; d_call: .; cdr3_nt: TGTGCCACCAGCCAGTCCGGGGATGAAAAACTGTTTTTT; cdr3_aa: CATSQSGDEKLFF
v_call: TRBV30; clone_size: few; j_call: TRBJ1-5; d_call: .; cdr3_nt: TGTGCCTGGAGTGAGGACAGTCACAGCAATCAGCCCCAGCATTTT; cdr3_aa: CAWSEDSHSNQPQHF
v_call: TRBV4-2; clone_size: .; j_call: TRBJ2-7; d_call: .; cdr3_nt: TGTGCCAGCAGCCAAGGGCAGGGCGGAAACCTTTACGAGCAGTACTTC; cdr3_aa: CASSQGQGGNLYEQYF
v_call: TRBV10-3; clone_size: .; j_call: TRBJ2-3; d_call: TRBD2; cdr3_nt: TGTGCCATCGCAGCGGGGGGCGACACAGATACGCAGTATTTT; cdr3_aa: CAIAAGGDTDTQYF
v_call: TRBV29-1; clone_size: .; j_call: TRBJ2-7; d_call: .; cdr3_nt: TGCAGCGTTGTCGGGCAGGGGTCGTTACTGAAGCAGTACTTC; cdr3_aa: CSVVGQGSLLKQYF
v_call: TRBV5-1; clone_size: .; j_call: TRBJ2-7; d_call: TRBD2; cdr3_nt: TGCGCCAGCAGCTCCGGACTAGCGGGGAGGAATTCCCCCGAGCAGTACTTC; cdr3_aa: CASSSGLAGRNSPEQYF
v_call: TRBV11-3; clone_size: .; j_call: TRBJ2-5; d_call: .; cdr3_nt: TGTGCCAGCAGCTTAGACGGGTTCGAGACCCAGTACTTC; cdr3_aa: CASSLDGFETQYF
v_call: TRBV27; clone_size: .; j_call: TRBJ1-5; d_call: TRBD1; cdr3_nt: TGTGCCAGCAAAACAGGGGACAATCAGCCCCAGCATTTT; cdr3_aa: CASKTGDNQPQHF
v_call: TRBV18; clone_size: .; j_call: TRBJ2-5; d_call: TRBD1; cdr3_nt: TGTGCCAGCTCACCACCGCTGGGACAGGGCAGGGAGACCCAGTACTTC; cdr3_aa: CASSPPLGQGRETQYF
v_call: TRBV6-5; clone_size: .; j_call: TRBJ1-3; d_call: .; cdr3_nt: TGTGCCAGCAGTTACTCGATGTCAGGGCTTGGAAACACCATATATTTT; cdr3_aa: CASSYSMSGLGNTIYF
v_call: TRBV27; clone_size: .; j_call: TRBJ2-1; d_call: TRBD2; cdr3_nt: TGTGCCAGCAACCTAGCGGGAGTAGGGAATGAGCAGTTCTTC; cdr3_aa: CASNLAGVGNEQFF
v_call: TRBV29-1; clone_size: .; j_call: TRBJ1-2; d_call: TRBD1; cdr3_nt: TGCAGCGTTGAAAGGGGACAGGGCCGGCACTATGGCTACACCTTC; cdr3_aa: CSVERGQGRHYGYTF
v_call: TRBV5-4; clone_size: .; j_call: TRBJ1-1; d_call: .; cdr3_nt: TGTGCCAGCAGCTCCACGAGGGGGGGAGCTACTATGAACGCTGAAGCTTTCTTT; cdr3_aa: CASSSTRGGATMNAEAFF
v_call: TRBV9; clone_size: .; j_call: TRBJ2-3; d_call: TRBD2; cdr3_nt: TGTGCCAGCAGCGTATCTAGCGGGGGGGCCGGGGATACGCAGTATTTT; cdr3_aa: CASSVSSGGAGDTQYF
v_call: TRBV6-1; clone_size: .; j_call: TRBJ1-2; d_call: .; cdr3_nt: TGTGCCAGCAGTGACGTGAGGGGAGGAAGTGGCTACACCTTC; cdr3_aa: CASSDVRGGSGYTF
v_call: TRBV7-9; clone_size: .; j_call: TRBJ2-1; d_call: TRBD2; cdr3_nt: TGTGCCAGCAGCCCAGGGTATGGGACTAGCGGGCATGAGCAGTTCTTC; cdr3_aa: CASSPGYGTSGHEQFF
v_call: TRBV5-1; clone_size: once; j_call: TRBJ1-1; d_call: .; cdr3_nt: TGCGCCAGCAGCGCGCCAGGGTTGAACACTGAAGCTTTCTTT; cdr3_aa: CASSAPGLNTEAFF
v_call: TRBV27; clone_size: .; j_call: TRBJ1-5; d_call: .; cdr3_nt: TGTGCCAGCAGCCCCGGGGAAGGGAGCAATCAGCCCCAGCATTTT; cdr3_aa: CASSPGEGSNQPQHF
v_call: TRBV5-1; clone_size: .; j_call: TRBJ1-2; d_call: .; cdr3_nt: TGCGCCAGCAGCGCCGACAGTTCAGCTAACTATGGCTACACCTTC; cdr3_aa: CASSADSSANYGYTF
v_call: TRBV5-3; clone_size: .; j_call: TRBJ2-7; d_call: TRBD2; cdr3_nt: TGTGCCAGAAGCTTGGCCCGATTGGGACTAAATGATTACGAGCAGTACTTC; cdr3_aa: CARSLARLGLNDYEQYF
v_call: TRBV7-9; clone_size: .; j_call: TRBJ2-4; d_call: .; cdr3_nt: TGTGCCAGCAGCTTAGTTGAACCTGGTCAGTTTCTAGCCAAAAACATTCAGTACTTC; cdr3_aa: CASSLVEPGQFLAKNIQYF
v_call: TRBV28; clone_size: .; j_call: TRBJ2-7; d_call: .; cdr3_nt: TGTGCCAGCAGCCTTGAGGGTAGGGCCTCCTACGAGCAGTACTTC; cdr3_aa: CASSLEGRASYEQYF
v_call: TRBV6-5; clone_size: .; j_call: TRBJ1-4; d_call: .; cdr3_nt: TGTGCCAGCAGTCCTCCGGGACAACAAACTGAAAAACTGTTTTTT; cdr3_aa: CASSPPGQQTEKLFF
v_call: TRBV5-4; clone_size: .; j_call: TRBJ2-1; d_call: .; cdr3_nt: TGTGCCAGCAGCAATCGCGGGGTCTCCAATGAGCAGTTCTTC; cdr3_aa: CASSNRGVSNEQFF
v_call: TRBV5-1; clone_size: .; j_call: TRBJ1-5; d_call: .; cdr3_nt: TGCGCCAGCCTTGATGGCCTTAATCAGCCCCAGCATTTT; cdr3_aa: CASLDGLNQPQHF
v_call: TRBV6-5; clone_size: many; j_call: TRBJ1-1; d_call: .; cdr3_nt: TGTGCCAGCAGTCCCGGGTTGGCCACTGAAGCTTTCTTT; cdr3_aa: CASSPGLATEAFF
v_call: TRBV7-8; clone_size: few; j_call: TRBJ2-1; d_call: TRBD2; cdr3_nt: TGTGCCAGCAGCTCTCCTCCGGGACTAGCGGGAGTTGAGCAGTTCTTC; cdr3_aa: CASSSPPGLAGVEQFF
v_call: TRBV19; clone_size: few; j_call: TRBJ2-2; d_call: .; cdr3_nt: TGTGCCAGTACAGCACAGAAGAACACCGGGGAGCTGTTTTTT; cdr3_aa: CASTAQKNTGELFF
v_call: TRBV18; clone_size: .; j_call: TRBJ1-2; d_call: .; cdr3_nt: TGTGCCAGCTCACCGCTCCAGGGGAACTATGGCTACACCTTC; cdr3_aa: CASSPLQGNYGYTF
v_call: TRBV5-1; clone_size: few; j_call: TRBJ2-5; d_call: .; cdr3_nt: TGCGCCAGCAGTCAAATAGTTCAGGGGCGTGGAGAGACCCAGTACTTC; cdr3_aa: CASSQIVQGRGETQYF
v_call: TRBV7-9; clone_size: .; j_call: TRBJ1-3; d_call: TRBD1; cdr3_nt: TGTGCCAGCAGCCCCCCGGGACAGGTCGGAAACACCATATATTTT; cdr3_aa: CASSPPGQVGNTIYF
v_call: TRBV2; clone_size: .; j_call: TRBJ2-2; d_call: .; cdr3_nt: TGTGCCAGCAAGGCCAGCCCAGCAGGGGCCGGGGAGCTGTTTTTT; cdr3_aa: CASKASPAGAGELFF
v_call: TRBV7-9; clone_size: .; j_call: TRBJ1-1; d_call: .; cdr3_nt: TGTTCCAGCAGCTCCAGGGTTTCTGAAGCTTTCTTT; cdr3_aa: CSSSSRVSEAFF
v_call: TRBV10-2; clone_size: .; j_call: TRBJ2-7; d_call: TRBD1; cdr3_nt: TGCGCCACCAAAGGACAGGTGGGGGACAGCTCCTACGAGCAGTACTTC; cdr3_aa: CATKGQVGDSSYEQYF
v_call: TRBV28; clone_size: .; j_call: TRBJ1-2; d_call: .; cdr3_nt: TGTGCCAGCAGCCCCGGGGACTTCACGGATGGCTACACCTTC; cdr3_aa: CASSPGDFTDGYTF